A single sample gave rise to the 30 T cell receptor beta chains below, sequenced in a study of blood T cell repertoires in COVID-19. TCRdb's copy holds only in-frame clones and misses some; the assay was immunoSEQ multiplex PCR. The sample holds 250,000 or so clones, around 88% seen once. The material sequenced was PBMCs or T cells enriched from blood (not recorded which). These receptor sequences come from a woman between 40 and 55 years old with acute COVID-19.

The gene calls are TRBV7-9 and TRBJ1-1; D is unclear. The germline V gene encodes CDR1 SEHNR and CDR2 FQNEAQ (reference sequence). There are 15 residues in the CDR3. V lost 6 bases and J lost 6, with 20 bases in between. The CDR3 nucleotides read TGTGCCAGCAGTCCGATTACAGCTATGATAGCTGAAGCTTTCTTT. Amino acid sequence: CASSPITAMIAEAFF.

The chain uses TRBV5-1 and TRBJ2-1; 12 bases are a match to TRBD2. CDR1 is SGHRS, CDR2 YFSETQ, per germline. Trimming cost V 5 bases and J 4 bases; bases outside gene matches: 4. The length of the CDR3 is 15 residues. CDR3: CASSILAGGYNEQFF. The CDR3 DNA follows: TGCGCCAGCAGTATCCTAGCGGGAGGGTACAATGAGCAGTTCTTC.

The chain recombines TRBV3-1 (or the pseudogene TRBV3-2) with TRBJ1-1, with D possibly TRBD1 on 5 matching bases. Germline values: CDR1 LGHDT, CDR2 YNNKEL (reference sequence). V lost 0 bases to trimming and J lost 2 bases, with 13 bases between them. The CDR3 extends over 16 amino acids. CDR3 nucleotides: TGTGCCAGCAGCCAAGACTCAGGGACTATAAACACTGAAGCTTTCTTT. Its protein product is CASSQDSGTINTEAFF.

This rearrangement joins TRBV5-5 to TRBJ1-6, with unresolved D. In germline, CDR1 is SGHKS, CDR2 YYEKEE (reference sequence). The CDR3 runs to 15 residues. V lost 7 bases and J lost 0, with 11 bases in between. CDR3 DNA sequence: TGTGCCAGCGGTGCGGCAAGCTCCTATAATTCACCCCTCCACTTT. Translating gives CASGAASSYNSPLHF.

The chain joins TRBV9 to TRBJ2-1; 9 bases map to TRBD2. J lost 4 bases, V lost 2 bases, and 7 bases had no gene match. CDR3 length equals 16 residues. In germline, CDR1 is SGDLS, CDR2 YYNGEE. The DNA of the CDR3 is TGTGCCAGCAGCGTGGCGTGGCGGGGGGGGTACAATGAGCAGTTCTTC. As protein: CASSVAWRGGYNEQFF.

The chain links TRBV15 to TRBJ1-2; D is unclear. This CDR3 spans 15 amino acids. Germline V CDR1 and CDR2: LNHNV, YYDKDF (reference sequence). Trimming stripped 3 bases from V and 0 bases from J, with 11 bases between. This CDR3 is CATSSPNTANYGYTF. In DNA form, the CDR3 reads TGTGCCACCAGCAGCCCAAATACAGCTAACTATGGCTACACCTTC.

V is TRBV5-1 and J is TRBJ2-1, with TRBD1 as a possible D gene (7 bases). The V gene lost 0 bases and the J gene lost 5 bases, with 12 bases spanning the gap. In germline, CDR1 is SGHRS, CDR2 YFSETQ. The CDR3 length is 15 residues. Here the CDR3 reads CASSLVSGGNNEQFF. CDR3 sequence (DNA): TGCGCCAGCAGCTTGGTGTCAGGGGGGAACAATGAGCAGTTCTTC.

The chain employs TRBV11-2 and TRBJ1-2; 9 bases agree with TRBD1. CDR3 length: 13 residues. Germline V gene sequence: CDR1 SGHAT, CDR2 FQNNGV. The V and J ends lost 5 bases and 7 bases, in that order; junction bases with no gene match: 5. Written as DNA, the CDR3 is TGTGCCAGCAGCCGTACAGGGGGCTCTGGCTACACCTTC. Its protein product is CASSRTGGSGYTF.

This clone was seen just once. V is TRBV5-5 and J is TRBJ2-6, with TRBD1 identical over 10 bases. The CDR3 is 17 residues long. Trimming at V came to 8 bases and at J to 0 bases, leaving 8 bases not matched to a gene. Per the germline V gene, CDR1 is SGHKS and CDR2 is YYEKEE (reference sequence). In DNA, the CDR3 is TGTGCCAGTACCCGGGACAGGGGATTCTCTGGGGCCAACGTCCTGACTTTC. It translates to CASTRDRGFSGANVLTF.

The V call is TRBV5-1, the J call TRBJ1-3; D is perhaps TRBD1 (5 bases). Per the germline V gene, CDR1 is SGHRS and CDR2 is YFSETQ. The CDR3 runs 15 residues. V was cut by 3 bases and J by 0 bases, with 10 bases left in between. The CDR3 DNA sequence: TGCGCCAGCAGCTCCGGGGGGATCTCTGGAAACACCATATATTTT. It yields the protein CASSSGGISGNTIYF.

The rearrangement links TRBV6-2 or TRBV6-3 to TRBJ2-7, with D possibly being TRBD2 (6 bases). V lost 5 bases to trimming and J lost 4 bases, with 9 bases between them. In germline, CDR1 is MNHEY, CDR2 SVGEGT. The length of the CDR3 is 12 residues. The DNA of the CDR3 is TGTGCCAGCAGTCGGGGGTTTTACGAGCAGTACTTC. Its protein is CASSRGFYEQYF.

The sample holds one count of this clone. The rearrangement uses TRBV15 and TRBJ2-5; TRBD2 matches 9 bases. J lost 5 bases, V lost 1 base, and 5 bases had no gene match. Germline CDR1 and CDR2: LNHNV and YYDKDF (reference sequence). The length of the CDR3 is 15 residues. DNA of the CDR3: TGTGCCACCAGCAGAGTAGCGGGAGTAGTGGAGACCCAGTACTTC. Translated: CATSRVAGVVETQYF. The entire variable domain, with the rest obtained from reference TRBV15 and TRBJ2-5, is as follows: DAMVIQNPRYQVTQFGKPVTLSCSQTLNHNVMYWYQQKSSQAPKLLFHYYDKDFNNEADTPDNFQSRRPNTSFCFLDIRSPGLGDTAMYLCATSRVAGVVETQYFGPGTRLLVL.

V and J are TRBV7-9 and TRBJ1-4, with D perhaps matching TRBD1 (6 bases). CDR1 is SEHNR, CDR2 FQNEAQ, per germline (reference sequence). V was cut by 5 bases and J by 8 bases, with 15 bases left in between. The CDR3 is 14 amino acids. The chain's CDR3 is CASSLTGIREKLFF. The CDR3 DNA reads TGTGCCAGCAGCCTAACAGGGATACGCGAAAAACTGTTTTTT.

V is TRBV9 and J is TRBJ2-1; 9 bases are a match to TRBD2. Germline CDR1 SGDLS, CDR2 YYNGEE. The V gene end was trimmed by 4 bases and the J gene end by 4 bases; junction bases not matched to a gene: 6. The CDR3 is 15 residues long. The CDR3 loop is CASSPGTSTYNEQFF. The CDR3 DNA reads TGTGCCAGCAGCCCTGGGACTAGCACTTACAATGAGCAGTTCTTC.

V and J are TRBV20-1 and TRBJ1-1; D ambiguous. Per the germline V gene, CDR1 is DFQATT and CDR2 is SNEGSKA (reference sequence). The CDR3 sequence is 14 residues long. Trimming shortened V by 3 bases and J by 1 base, and 12 bases separated the two germline ends. The CDR3 loop reads CSASILSGNTEAFF. Written as DNA, the CDR3 is TGCAGTGCTAGTATTCTGTCAGGGAACACTGAAGCTTTCTTT.

This chain connects TRBV6-5 to TRBJ1-2; D perhaps matches TRBD1 (6 bases). This CDR3 spans 12 amino acids. Between the trimmed V and J ends, which lost 6 bases and 10 bases, there was a span of 15 bases. The germline CDR1 and CDR2 sequences are MNHEY and SVGAGI. In nucleotides, the CDR3 is TGTGCCAGCAGCGAGTGGGGGCTGCTCTACACCTTC. Encoded protein: CASSEWGLLYTF.

The V and J genes are TRBV5-5 and TRBJ1-3; D not certain. V lost 0 bases and J 0 bases, leaving 10 bases between the germline ends. Germline V gives CDR1 SGHKS, CDR2 YYEKEE (reference sequence). The CDR3 covers 16 residues. The CDR3 reads CASSLGSGPSGNTIYF. CDR3 sequence (DNA): TGTGCCAGCAGCTTGGGATCAGGCCCCTCTGGAAACACCATATATTTT.

The rearrangement joins TRBV7-2 to TRBJ2-7; no reliable D call. From germline, CDR1 is SGHTA and CDR2 FQGNSA. CDR3 size: 12 residues. The ends were cut back, 5 bases at V and 3 bases at J, with 8 bases in the middle. The DNA of the CDR3 is TGTGCCAGCAGCCTACCACGCTACGAGCAGTACTTC. This translates into CASSLPRYEQYF.

V and J are TRBV7-2 and TRBJ1-3; unclear D gene. From germline, CDR1 is SGHTA and CDR2 FQGNSA. The V and J ends lost 7 bases and 4 bases respectively, with 14 bases between them. The CDR3 has 14 amino acids. The CDR3 here is CASTLAGSGNTIYF. DNA for the CDR3: TGTGCCAGCACCCTCGCGGGATCCGGAAACACCATATATTTT. The entire variable domain, with the rest obtained from reference TRBV7-2 and TRBJ1-3, is as follows: GAGVSQSPSNKVTEKGKDVELRCDPISGHTALYWYRQSLGQGLEFLIYFQGNSAPDKSGLPSDRFSAERTGGSVSTLTIQRTQQEDSAVYLCASTLAGSGNTIYFGEGSWLTVV.

There are a few counts of this clone. This chain joins TRBV9 and TRBJ1-2; weak D call: TRBD1 (5 bases). This CDR3 has 14 amino acids. Looked up from germline, CDR1 is SGDLS and CDR2 is YYNGEE. The V end lost 0 bases, the J end lost 4 bases, and 10 bases lay between the germline ends. CDR3 protein: CASSVEGQGYGYTF. CDR3 in DNA: TGTGCCAGCAGCGTAGAGGGGCAGGGCTATGGCTACACCTTC.

This clone showed up just once. V gene TRBV4-1 combines with J gene TRBJ2-7; 9 bases match TRBD1. Per germline, CDR1 MGHRA and CDR2 YSYEKL. Trimming removed 6 bases from V and 9 bases from J; junction bases left unmatched: 9. The CDR3 extends over 13 amino acids. The DNA for the CDR3 is TGCGCCAGCAGTCAGGGACAGGGTCGGGGGCAGTACTTC. It is translated as CASSQGQGRGQYF.

The chain recombines TRBV19 with TRBJ1-2, with a tentative D call TRBD1 (5 bases). This CDR3 has 15 amino acids. CDR1 is LNHDA, CDR2 SQIVND, per germline (reference sequence). Between the trimmed V and J ends, which lost 4 bases and 6 bases, there was a span of 18 bases. The DNA of the CDR3 is TGTGCCAGTAGTAGCGGAGGGCGGGGGACGGATGGCTACACCTTC. This gives the protein CASSSGGRGTDGYTF.

The chain recombines TRBV6-6 with TRBJ2-2; D gene unclear. The CDR3 covers 13 residues. The ends were cut back, 2 bases at V and 6 bases at J, with 7 bases in the middle. In germline, CDR1 is MNHNY, CDR2 SVGAGI (reference sequence). The CDR3 nucleotides read TGTGCCAGCAGTTACCCACAGCCCGGGGAGCTGTTTTTT. It codes for CASSYPQPGELFF.

J is TRBJ1-6 and V is TRBV30; perhaps TRBD1 as D (6 bases). The V and J ends lost 0 bases and 7 bases respectively, with 10 bases between them. The CDR3 loop spans 14 amino acids. Germline V gene sequence: CDR1 GTSNPN, CDR2 SVGIG (reference sequence). Written as DNA, the CDR3 is TGTGCCTGGAGTGTACAGGGAAAGAATTCACCCCTCCACTTT. Its protein product is CAWSVQGKNSPLHF. The variable domain in full, with the rest retrieved from reference TRBV30 and TRBJ1-6, is SQTIHQWPATLVQPVGSPLSLECTVEGTSNPNLYWYRQAAGRGLQLLFYSVGIGQISSEVPQNLSASRPQDRQFILSSKKLLLSDSGFYLCAWSVQGKNSPLHFGNGTRLTVT.

This clone was recorded a few times. The CDR3 sequence is CASSQTRQASYNSPLHF. In DNA form, the CDR3 reads TGTGCCAGCAGCCAGACCCGACAGGCTAGCTATAATTCACCCCTCCACTTT. This chain connects TRBV14 to TRBJ1-6, with D possibly being TRBD1 (6 bases). The length of the CDR3 is 17 residues. Trimming removed 3 bases at V and 3 bases at J, with 15 bases between. Germline CDR1 SGHDN, CDR2 FVKESK.

This clone was seen only once. The genes are TRBV7-2 and TRBJ2-5, with TRBD2 matching over 7 bases. CDR3 length: 15 residues. The germline V gene encodes CDR1 SGHTA and CDR2 FQGNSA. With 1 base clipped from V and 1 base from J, the junction kept 3 bases outside the gene matches. Here the CDR3 DNA reads TGTGCCAGCAGCTTAGAGAGCGGGATCCAAGAGACCCAGTACTTC. This encodes CASSLESGIQETQYF.

The chain has TRBV25-1 and TRBJ1-2; D is perhaps TRBD1 (6 bases). Trimming stripped 1 base from V and 1 base from J, with 7 bases between. This CDR3 has 14 amino acids. Germline V gives CDR1 MGHDK, CDR2 SYGVNS. For the CDR3, the DNA is TGTGCCAGCAGTGAATCAGGGGATAACTATGGCTACACCTTC. It yields the protein CASSESGDNYGYTF.

The chain uses TRBV23-1 and TRBJ1-2; D gene ambiguous. TRBV23-1 is an ORF for which the function is uncertain. The CDR3 contains 15 residues. V was clipped by 3 bases and J by 4 bases, with 15 bases between them. The CDR3 DNA is TGCGCCAGCAGTCATACCTGCGGGAAAGCCTATGGCTACACCTTC. Translating it yields CASSHTCGKAYGYTF.

This chain links TRBV19 with TRBJ1-5; no firm D call. The germline V gene has CDR1 LNHDA and CDR2 SQIVND (reference sequence). CDR3 size: 14 residues. V gave up 8 bases and J gave up 5 bases, with 16 bases separating them. CDR3 sequence: CASAGLTGYQPQHF. Here the CDR3 DNA reads TGTGCCAGTGCTGGACTCACGGGGTATCAGCCCCAGCATTTT.

The CDR3 DNA follows: TGTGCCAGCAGGGCACAGGGCTCCGAGTCGGGGGGTCAGCCCCAGCATTTT. As protein: CASRAQGSESGGQPQHF. This sequence joins TRBV2 and TRBJ1-5; D is perhaps TRBD1 (6 bases). V lost 6 bases and J 6 bases, leaving 24 bases between the germline ends. The CDR3 sequence is 17 residues long. The germline CDR1 and CDR2 sequences are SNHLY and FYNNEI.